The rows below give T cell receptor beta chains drawn from one sample of a study of blood T cells in healthy people across ages. A single record per CDR3 protein comes from TCRdb applying MiXCR to the 5' RACE reads. The sample contains some 550,000 distinct CDR3 sequences, roughly 43% of which appear only once. The sequenced sample was blood. The source of these receptors is an elderly man in good health. The CDR3 runs from the conserved cysteine through the conserved F or W. A D gene is named only where the DNA matches it firmly. Size tells how often a clone was seen (once, few, many) or the class of an expanded clone, and some rows leave it out.

cdr3_length clone_size d_call j_call v_call cdr3_aa cdr3_nt
13 once . TRBJ1-2 TRBV21-1 CASPGQQNYGYTF TGTGCCAGCCCGGGGCAACAGAACTATGGCTACACCTTC
16 . . TRBJ1-5 TRBV19 CASSTTHGSLNQPQHF TGTGCCAGTAGTACGACTCACGGGAGCCTCAATCAGCCCCAGCATTTT
14 . . TRBJ1-6 TRBV11-3 CASSLDGPNSPLHF TGTGCCAGCAGCTTAGATGGACCAAATTCACCCCTCCACTTT
13 . . TRBJ2-3 TRBV7-9 CASSPSAGHTQYF TGTGCCAGCAGCCCATCCGCGGGGCATACGCAGTATTTT
17 many TRBD2 TRBJ2-5 TRBV4-2 CASSRTSRAGGRETQYF TGTGCCAGCAGCCGGACTTCAAGAGCGGGAGGACGAGAGACCCAGTACTTC
13 . TRBD1 TRBJ1-1 TRBV20-1 CSARRQGGTEAFF TGCAGTGCTAGACGACAGGGTGGCACTGAAGCTTTCTTT
18 . . TRBJ2-1 TRBV24-1 CATSDLPSEGVLYNEQFF TGTGCCACCAGTGACCTACCCTCGGAAGGGGTTCTTTACAATGAGCAGTTCTTC
16 . TRBD2 TRBJ2-6 TRBV7-3 CASSLGGGDGANVLTF TGTGCCAGCAGCTTAGGGGGGGGAGATGGGGCCAACGTCCTGACTTTC
15 . TRBD2 TRBJ2-1 TRBV20-1 CSAKGLAGVSNEQFF TGCAGTGCTAAGGGGTTGGCGGGAGTATCAAATGAGCAGTTCTTC
19 . . TRBJ2-6 TRBV6-2/TRBV6-3 CASSYSRVGDHSGANVLTF TGTGCCAGCAGTTACTCGAGGGTAGGGGACCACTCTGGGGCCAACGTCCTGACTTTC
13 . TRBD1 TRBJ2-4 TRBV5-5 CASAGTDKNIQYF TGTGCCAGCGCCGGGACAGACAAAAACATTCAGTACTTC
14 . . TRBJ2-7 TRBV20-1 CSARTGRLSYEQYF TGCAGTGCTAGGACCGGACGGCTATCCTACGAGCAGTACTTC
15 once . TRBJ1-6 TRBV20-1 CSARTRGPYNSPLHF TGCAGTGCTAGAACCAGGGGACCCTATAATTCACCCCTCCACTTT
15 . . TRBJ1-4 TRBV7-9 CANSSAGVTNEKLFF TGTGCCAACAGCTCAGCAGGGGTAACTAATGAAAAACTGTTTTTT
16 . TRBD1 TRBJ1-6 TRBV20-1 CSAPGQGGNYNSPLHF TGCAGTGCTCCGGGACAGGGAGGAAACTATAATTCACCCCTCCACTTT
14 few . TRBJ2-4 TRBV20-1 CSVPNREAIWEQYF TGCAGTGTACCGAACAGGGAGGCGATCTGGGAGCAGTACTTC
16 once . TRBJ2-3 TRBV12-3/TRBV12-4 CASSLTGRGTTDTQYF TGTGCCAGCAGTTTAACGGGGCGGGGAACCACAGATACGCAGTATTTT
14 . . TRBJ2-7 TRBV7-9 CASKGGAGGHEQYF TGTGCCAGCAAGGGGGGGGCAGGGGGACACGAGCAGTACTTC
15 . . TRBJ2-3 TRBV7-2 CASSPPGNPMDTQYF TGTGCCAGCAGCCCCCCGGGCAACCCGATGGATACGCAGTATTTT
16 . TRBD2 TRBJ2-7 TRBV6-6 CASSYSGTSGPYEQYF TGTGCCAGCAGTTACTCTGGGACTAGCGGGCCCTACGAGCAGTACTTC
12 few . TRBJ2-5 TRBV6-2/TRBV6-3 CASSSPPETQYF TGTGCCAGCAGTTCCCCGCCAGAGACCCAGTACTTC
16 once . TRBJ2-1 TRBV15 CATSRGPVLREVEQFF TGTGCCACCAGCAGAGGTCCCGTGCTCCGAGAGGTTGAGCAGTTCTTC
14 . . TRBJ1-4 TRBV7-9 CASSLGGLVEKLFF TGTGCCAGCAGCTTAGGGGGGTTAGTTGAAAAACTGTTTTTT
14 . . TRBJ2-2 TRBV3-1 CASSQVRNTGELFF TGTGCCAGCAGCCAAGTGAGGAACACCGGGGAGCTGTTTTTT
14 . . TRBJ2-1 TRBV5-1 CASSFGDREDEQFF TGCGCCAGCAGCTTCGGTGACCGAGAAGATGAGCAGTTCTTC
12 . TRBD2 TRBJ2-7 TRBV20-1 CSASLAGYEQYF TGCAGTGCTAGTTTAGCGGGGTACGAGCAGTACTTC
16 few . TRBJ2-5 TRBV24-1 CATSDQGGGYQETQYF TGTGCCACCAGTGACCAGGGTGGGGGGTACCAAGAGACCCAGTACTTC
14 few TRBD1 TRBJ2-7 TRBV3-1 CASSLRRGQDEQYF TGTGCCAGCAGCCTACGACGGGGACAGGACGAGCAGTACTTC
14 few . TRBJ1-2 TRBV4-3 CASSQGTGFYGYTF TGCGCCAGCAGCCAAGGCACGGGCTTCTATGGCTACACCTTC
12 . . TRBJ1-2 TRBV7-9 CASSSGHYGYTF TGTGCCAGCAGCTCCGGGCACTATGGCTACACCTTC